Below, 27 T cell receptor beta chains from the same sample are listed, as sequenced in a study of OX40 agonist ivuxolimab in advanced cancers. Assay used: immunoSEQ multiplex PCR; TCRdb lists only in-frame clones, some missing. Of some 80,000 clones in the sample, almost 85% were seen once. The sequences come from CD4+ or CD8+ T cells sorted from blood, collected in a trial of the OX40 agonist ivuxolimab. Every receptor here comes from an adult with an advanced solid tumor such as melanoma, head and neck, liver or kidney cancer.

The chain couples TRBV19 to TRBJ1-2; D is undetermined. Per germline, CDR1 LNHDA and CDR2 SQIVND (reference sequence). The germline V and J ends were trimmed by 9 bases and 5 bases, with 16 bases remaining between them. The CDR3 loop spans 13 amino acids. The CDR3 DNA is TGTGCCAGCAGCCTACGACCCCGGTATGGCTACACCTTC. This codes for CASSLRPRYGYTF.

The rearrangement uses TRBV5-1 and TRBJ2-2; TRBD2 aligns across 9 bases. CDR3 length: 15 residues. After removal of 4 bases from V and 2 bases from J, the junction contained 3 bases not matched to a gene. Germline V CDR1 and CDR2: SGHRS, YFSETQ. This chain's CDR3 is CASSTGLANTGELFF. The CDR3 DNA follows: TGCGCCAGCAGCACGGGACTAGCTAACACCGGGGAGCTGTTTTTT.

The CDR3 nucleotides are TGTGCCAGCAGCTTAATTGAGACTAGCGATTACGAGCAGTACTTC. Protein sequence: CASSLIETSDYEQYF. The chain recombines TRBV5-6 with TRBJ2-7; 8 nucleotides agree with TRBD2. After removal of 2 bases from V and 4 bases from J, the junction contained 8 bases not matched to a gene. This CDR3 has 15 amino acids. In germline, CDR1 is SGHDT, CDR2 YYEEEE.

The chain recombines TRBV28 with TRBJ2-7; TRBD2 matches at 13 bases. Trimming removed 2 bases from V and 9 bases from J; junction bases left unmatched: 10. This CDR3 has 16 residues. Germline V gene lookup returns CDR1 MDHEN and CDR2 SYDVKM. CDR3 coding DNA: TGTGCCAGCAGTTTAACTAGCGGGAGGGCCTTTCGGGGGCAGTACTTC. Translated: CASSLTSGRAFRGQYF.

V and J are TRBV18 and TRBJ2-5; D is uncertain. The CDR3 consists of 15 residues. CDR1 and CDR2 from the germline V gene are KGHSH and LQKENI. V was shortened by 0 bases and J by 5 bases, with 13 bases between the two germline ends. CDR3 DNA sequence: TGTGCCAGCTCACCACCGGGGAAGGGCAGGGAGACCCAGTACTTC. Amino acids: CASSPPGKGRETQYF.

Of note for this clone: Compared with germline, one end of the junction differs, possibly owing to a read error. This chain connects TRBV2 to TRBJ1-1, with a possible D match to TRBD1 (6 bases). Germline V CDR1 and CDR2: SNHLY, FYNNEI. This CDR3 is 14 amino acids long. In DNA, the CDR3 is TGTGCCAGCAGCGAAGGAGGGGGGTTCACTGAAGCTTTCTTT. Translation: CASSEGGGFTEAFF. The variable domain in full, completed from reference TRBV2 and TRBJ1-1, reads EPEVTQTPSHQVTQMGQEVILRCVPISNHLYFYWYRQILGQKVEFLVSFYNNEISEKSEIFDDQFSVERPDGSNFTLKIRSTKLEDSAMYFCASSEGGGFTEAFFGQGTRLTVV.

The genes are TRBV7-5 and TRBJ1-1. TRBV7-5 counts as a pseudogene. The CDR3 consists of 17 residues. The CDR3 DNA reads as TGTGTCAGAAGCTTCGGGCAGCGGGGTAAGGGGGACACTGAAGCTTTCTTT. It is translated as CVRSFGQRGKGDTEAFF.

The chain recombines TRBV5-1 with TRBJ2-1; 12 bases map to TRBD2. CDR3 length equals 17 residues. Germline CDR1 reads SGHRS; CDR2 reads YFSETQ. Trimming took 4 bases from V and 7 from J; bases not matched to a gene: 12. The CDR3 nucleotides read TGCGCCAGCAGCCCGGGGAGACTAGCGGGAGCCCAGAATGAGCAGTTCTTC. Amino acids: CASSPGRLAGAQNEQFF.

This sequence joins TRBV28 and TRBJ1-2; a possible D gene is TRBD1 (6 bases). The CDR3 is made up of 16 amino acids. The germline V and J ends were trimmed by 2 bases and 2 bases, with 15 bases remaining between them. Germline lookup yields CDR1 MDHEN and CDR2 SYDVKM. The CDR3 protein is CASSLSRGAGNYGYTF. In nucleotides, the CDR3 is TGTGCCAGCAGTTTAAGCAGGGGCGCGGGGAACTATGGCTACACCTTC.

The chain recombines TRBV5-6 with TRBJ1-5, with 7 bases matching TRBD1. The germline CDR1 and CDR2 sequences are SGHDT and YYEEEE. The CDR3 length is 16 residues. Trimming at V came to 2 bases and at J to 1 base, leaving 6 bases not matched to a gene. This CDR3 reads CASSLQTGASNQPQHF. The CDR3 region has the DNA TGTGCCAGCAGCTTACAAACAGGGGCGAGCAATCAGCCCCAGCATTTT.

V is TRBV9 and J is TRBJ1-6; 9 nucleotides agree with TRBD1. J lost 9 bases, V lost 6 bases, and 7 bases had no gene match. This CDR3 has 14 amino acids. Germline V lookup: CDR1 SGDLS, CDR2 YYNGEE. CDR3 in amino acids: CASTSGTGISPLHF. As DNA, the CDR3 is TGTGCCAGCACCTCCGGGACAGGGATTTCACCCCTCCACTTT.

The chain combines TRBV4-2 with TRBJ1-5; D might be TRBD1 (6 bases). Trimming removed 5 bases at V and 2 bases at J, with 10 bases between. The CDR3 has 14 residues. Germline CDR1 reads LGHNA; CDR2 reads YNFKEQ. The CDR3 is CASSLAGGNQPQHF. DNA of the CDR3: TGTGCCAGCAGCTTGGCAGGGGGCAATCAGCCCCAGCATTTT.

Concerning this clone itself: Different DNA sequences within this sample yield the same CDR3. DNA for the CDR3: TGTGCCAGCTCACCGGGGACCGGGGAGCTGTTTTTT. Translated, it gives CASSPGTGELFF. The chain uses TRBV18 and TRBJ2-2; no reliable D call. Germline CDR1 reads KGHSH; CDR2 reads LQKENI. This CDR3 is 12 amino acids long. Trimming shortened V by 3 bases and J by 5 bases, and 4 bases separated the two germline ends. The whole variable domain, remainder taken from reference TRBV18 and TRBJ2-2, is NAGVMQNPRHLVRRRGQEARLRCSPMKGHSHVYWYRQLPEEGLKFMVYLQKENIIDESGMPKERFSAEFPKEGPSILRIQQVVRGDSAAYFCASSPGTGELFFGEGSRLTVL.

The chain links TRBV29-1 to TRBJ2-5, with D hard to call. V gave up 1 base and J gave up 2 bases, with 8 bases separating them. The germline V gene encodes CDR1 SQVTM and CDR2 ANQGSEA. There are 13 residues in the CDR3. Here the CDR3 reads CSVEGQIQETQYF. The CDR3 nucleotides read TGCAGCGTTGAAGGGCAGATTCAAGAGACCCAGTACTTC. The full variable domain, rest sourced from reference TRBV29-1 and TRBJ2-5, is SAVISQKPSRDICQRGTSLTIQCQVDSQVTMMFWYRQQPGQSLTLIATANQGSEATYESGFVIDKFPISRPNLTFSTLTVSNMSPEDSSIYLCSVEGQIQETQYFGPGTRLLVL.

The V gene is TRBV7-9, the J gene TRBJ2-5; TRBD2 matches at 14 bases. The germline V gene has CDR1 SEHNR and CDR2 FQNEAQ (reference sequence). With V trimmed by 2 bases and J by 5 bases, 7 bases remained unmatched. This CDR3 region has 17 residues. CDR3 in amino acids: CASSLKGLAGVKETQYF. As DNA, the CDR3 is TGTGCCAGCAGCTTAAAGGGACTAGCGGGAGTTAAGGAGACCCAGTACTTC.

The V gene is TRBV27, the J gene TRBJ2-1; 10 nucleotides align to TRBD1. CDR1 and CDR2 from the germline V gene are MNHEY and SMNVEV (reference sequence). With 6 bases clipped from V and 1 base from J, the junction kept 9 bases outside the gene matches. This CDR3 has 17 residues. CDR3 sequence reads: CASSSSSGQGSYNEQFF. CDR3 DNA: TGTGCCAGCAGCTCATCCTCGGGACAGGGGTCCTACAATGAGCAGTTCTTC.

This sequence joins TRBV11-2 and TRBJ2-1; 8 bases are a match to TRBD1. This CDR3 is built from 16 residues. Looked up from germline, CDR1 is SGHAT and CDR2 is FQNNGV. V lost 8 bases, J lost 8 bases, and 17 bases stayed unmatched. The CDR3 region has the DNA TGTGCCAGCCGTTCCGTCGACAGGGGTACTCTCTATGAGCAGTTCTTC. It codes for CASRSVDRGTLYEQFF.

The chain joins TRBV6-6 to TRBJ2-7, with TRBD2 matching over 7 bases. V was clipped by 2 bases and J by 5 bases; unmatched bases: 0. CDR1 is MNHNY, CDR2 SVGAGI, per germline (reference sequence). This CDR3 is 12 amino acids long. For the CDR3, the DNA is TGTGCCAGCAGTTACCGGGGGGACGAGCAGTACTTC. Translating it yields CASSYRGDEQYF.

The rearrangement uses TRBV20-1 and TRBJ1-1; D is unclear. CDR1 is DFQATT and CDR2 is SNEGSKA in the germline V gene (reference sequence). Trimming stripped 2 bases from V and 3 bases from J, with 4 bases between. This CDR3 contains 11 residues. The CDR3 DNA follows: TGCAGTGCTAGAAGTGACACTGAAGCTTTCTTT. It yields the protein CSARSDTEAFF.

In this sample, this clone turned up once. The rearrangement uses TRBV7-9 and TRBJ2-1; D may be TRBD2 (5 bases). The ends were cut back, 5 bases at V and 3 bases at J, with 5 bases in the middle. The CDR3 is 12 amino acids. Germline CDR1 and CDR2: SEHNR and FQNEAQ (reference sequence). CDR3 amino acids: CASSRDYNEQFF. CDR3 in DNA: TGTGCCAGCAGCCGGGACTACAATGAGCAGTTCTTC.

The CDR3 nucleotides read TGTGCCAGCAGGTACATGAACACTGAAGCTTTCTTT. It translates to CASRYMNTEAFF. The chain uses TRBV2 and TRBJ1-1, with no clear D. The CDR3 sequence is 12 residues long. Germline V gives CDR1 SNHLY, CDR2 FYNNEI. V shed 6 bases and J shed 0 bases, with 5 bases lying between them.

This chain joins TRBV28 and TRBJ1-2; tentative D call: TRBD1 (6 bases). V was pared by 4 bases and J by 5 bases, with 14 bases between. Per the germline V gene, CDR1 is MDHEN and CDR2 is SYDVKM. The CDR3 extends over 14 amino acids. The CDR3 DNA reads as TGTGCCAGCAGTTCCCAGACAGGTCGGTATGGCTACACCTTC. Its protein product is CASSSQTGRYGYTF.

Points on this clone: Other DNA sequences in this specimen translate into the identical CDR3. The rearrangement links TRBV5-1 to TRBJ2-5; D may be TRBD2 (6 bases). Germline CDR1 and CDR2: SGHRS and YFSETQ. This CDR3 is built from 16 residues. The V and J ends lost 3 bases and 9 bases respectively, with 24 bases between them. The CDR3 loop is CASSSRLAGTSAAQYF. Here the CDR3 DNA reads TGCGCCAGCAGCTCTCGACTGGCGGGGACCTCAGCGGCCCAGTACTTC.

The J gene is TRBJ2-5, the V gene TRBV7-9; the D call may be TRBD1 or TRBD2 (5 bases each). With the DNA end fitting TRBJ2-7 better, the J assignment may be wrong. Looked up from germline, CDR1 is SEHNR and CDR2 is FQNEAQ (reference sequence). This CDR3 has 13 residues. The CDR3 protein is CASSFRGVDEQYF. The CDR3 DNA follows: TGTGCCAGCAGCTTTAGAGGGGTCGACGAGCAGTACTTC.

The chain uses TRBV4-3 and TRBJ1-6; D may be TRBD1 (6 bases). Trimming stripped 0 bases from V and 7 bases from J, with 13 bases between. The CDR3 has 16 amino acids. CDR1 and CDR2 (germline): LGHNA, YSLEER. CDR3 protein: CASSQEDRRSNSPLHF. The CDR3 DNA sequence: TGCGCCAGCAGCCAAGAGGACAGACGCTCAAATTCACCCCTCCACTTT.

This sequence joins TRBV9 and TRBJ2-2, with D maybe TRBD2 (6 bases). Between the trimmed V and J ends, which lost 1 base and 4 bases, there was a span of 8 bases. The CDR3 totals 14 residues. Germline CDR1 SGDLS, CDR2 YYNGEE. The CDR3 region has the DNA TGTGCCAGCAGCGTAATCGGGGGCACCGGGGAGCTGTTTTTT. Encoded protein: CASSVIGGTGELFF.

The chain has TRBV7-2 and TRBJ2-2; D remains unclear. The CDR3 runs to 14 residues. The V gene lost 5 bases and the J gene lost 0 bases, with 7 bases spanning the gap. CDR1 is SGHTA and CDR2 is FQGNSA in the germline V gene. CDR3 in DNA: TGTGCCAGCAGCCTAACACCGAACACCGGGGAGCTGTTTTTT. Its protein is CASSLTPNTGELFF.